Shown below are 20 T cell receptor beta chains from a single sample sequenced in a study of T cell clones after liver transplantation. Assay: immunoSEQ multiplex PCR; the TCRdb copy retains only in-frame clones and omits some. Found here are tens of thousands of clones, about nine tenths of them singletons; the top ten hold less than 3.5%. The sequencing used CD4+ T cells from blood, collected before liver transplant. The source is a human donor who received a liver transplant.

The chain recombines TRBV19 with TRBJ2-1, with D maybe TRBD2 (5 bases). The CDR3 spans 15 residues. V was shortened by 5 bases and J by 5 bases, with 16 bases between the two germline ends. From germline, CDR1 is LNHDA and CDR2 SQIVND (reference sequence). This CDR3 reads CASSPPGVTHNEQFF. CDR3 nucleotides: TGTGCCAGTAGTCCCCCCGGGGTCACACACAATGAGCAGTTCTTC.

V gene TRBV28 combines with J gene TRBJ1-1; TRBD1 might be the D (6 bases). V gave up 7 bases and J gave up 5 bases, with 17 bases separating them. CDR3 size: 14 residues. Germline values: CDR1 MDHEN, CDR2 SYDVKM. CDR3 sequence: CASITNQGMTEAFF. Written as DNA, the CDR3 is TGTGCCAGCATAACCAACCAGGGGATGACTGAAGCTTTCTTT.

The J gene is TRBJ2-5, the V gene TRBV18, with D uncertain. V gave up 4 bases and J gave up 0 bases, with 6 bases separating them. This CDR3 has 13 amino acids. The germline V gene encodes CDR1 KGHSH and CDR2 LQKENI. CDR3 coding DNA: TGTGCCAGCTCACTGGGGAACCAAGAGACCCAGTACTTC. Protein sequence: CASSLGNQETQYF.

V usage is TRBV4-1 and J usage is TRBJ1-1; no definite D call. CDR1 MGHRA and CDR2 YSYEKL come from the germline V gene. The ends were cut back, 1 base at V and 3 bases at J, with 6 bases in the middle. The CDR3 length is 13 residues. The CDR3 DNA reads TGCGCCAGCAGCCAAGGGGGTTACACTGAAGCTTTCTTT. It yields the protein CASSQGGYTEAFF.

The chain links TRBV4-3 to TRBJ2-7; 8 nucleotides agree with TRBD1. Losses at the gene ends were 3 bases for V and 4 bases for J; bases not matched to a gene: 8. The CDR3 is made up of 15 amino acids. Germline CDR1 and CDR2: LGHNA and YSLEER. CDR3 sequence reads: CASSQVATGAYEQYF. As DNA, the CDR3 is TGCGCCAGCAGCCAGGTCGCGACAGGGGCATACGAGCAGTACTTC.

The chain employs TRBV10-2 and TRBJ2-5; D is perhaps TRBD2 (5 bases). The length of the CDR3 is 11 residues. The V end was cut by 8 bases, the J end by 9 bases, with 13 bases between. Germline CDR1 WSHSY, CDR2 SAAADI. The CDR3 sequence: CASRDPEAQYF. For the CDR3, the DNA is TGCGCCAGCCGGGATCCGGAGGCCCAGTACTTC.

J is TRBJ2-7 and V is TRBV19; D possibly corresponds to TRBD1 (5 bases). V gave up 6 bases and J gave up 1 base, with 16 bases separating them. This CDR3 spans 15 amino acids. Germline assignment: CDR1 LNHDA and CDR2 SQIVND (reference sequence). This CDR3 is CASSNLRGRSYEQYF. The CDR3 bases are TGTGCCAGTAGCAATCTTAGGGGCAGATCCTACGAGCAGTACTTC.

The CDR3 spells CASSENKRGSSPDTQYF. In DNA, the CDR3 is TGTGCCAGCAGCGAAAATAAGCGCGGGAGTAGCCCAGATACGCAGTATTTT. This chain connects TRBV2 to TRBJ2-3; 7 bases are shared with TRBD2. Looked up from germline, CDR1 is SNHLY and CDR2 is FYNNEI. The V gene end was trimmed by 6 bases and the J gene end by 4 bases; junction bases not matched to a gene: 16. This CDR3 has 17 amino acids. The variable domain in full, with the rest retrieved from reference TRBV2 and TRBJ2-3, is EPEVTQTPSHQVTQMGQEVILRCVPISNHLYFYWYRQILGQKVEFLVSFYNNEISEKSEIFDDQFSVERPDGSNFTLKIRSTKLEDSAMYFCASSENKRGSSPDTQYFGPGTRLTVL.

This clone was recorded only once. The chain uses TRBV19 and TRBJ1-5; 10 nucleotides match TRBD1. V shed 5 bases and J 11 bases; nucleotides not matched to a gene: 12. The CDR3 loop spans 15 amino acids. The germline gives CDR1 LNHDA, CDR2 SQIVND (reference sequence). The DNA for the CDR3 is TGTGCCAGTAGTTCATGGACAGGGGGGCTGTCGGCCCAGCATTTT. Amino acid sequence: CASSSWTGGLSAQHF.

This chain connects TRBV18 to TRBJ1-2, with D tentatively TRBD1 (6 bases). The CDR3 runs to 18 residues. CDR1 is KGHSH and CDR2 is LQKENI in the germline V gene. Trimming removed 4 bases at V and 4 bases at J, with 25 bases between. The DNA for the CDR3 is TGTGCCAGCTCACTCACCACCATCCGGGACAACAGGCTCTATGGCTACACCTTC. Translation: CASSLTTIRDNRLYGYTF.

This clone was seen only once. V usage is TRBV5-1 and J usage is TRBJ2-3, with a possible D match to TRBD2 (5 bases). V lost 3 bases and J 6 bases, leaving 17 bases between the germline ends. The germline V gene has CDR1 SGHRS and CDR2 YFSETQ. This CDR3 has 15 amino acids. CDR3 residues: CASSSPLVGVDTQYF. The CDR3 coding sequence is TGCGCCAGCAGCTCACCACTAGTGGGCGTTGATACGCAGTATTTT. Together with reference TRBV5-1 and TRBJ2-3, the CDR3 gives the full variable domain: KAGVTQTPRYLIKTRGQQVTLSCSPISGHRSVSWYQQTPGQGLQFLFEYFSETQRNKGNFPGRFSGRQFSNSRSEMNVSTLELGDSALYLCASSSPLVGVDTQYFGPGTRLTVL.

The chain has TRBV2 and TRBJ1-4; D unclear. Trimming took 5 bases from V and 0 from J, leaving 7 bases between them. This CDR3 is built from 14 residues. From germline, CDR1 is SNHLY and CDR2 FYNNEI. CDR3 in amino acids: CASSYKTTNEKLFF. The CDR3 bases are TGTGCCAGCAGTTACAAAACAACTAATGAAAAACTGTTTTTT.

The chain carries TRBV6-6 and TRBJ1-2, with D possibly being TRBD1 (5 bases). CDR3 size: 14 residues. Germline V gene sequence: CDR1 MNHNY, CDR2 SVGAGI (reference sequence). V was clipped by 2 bases and J by 4 bases, with 11 bases between them. The CDR3 region has the DNA TGTGCCAGCAGTTACAAGGGGACGGGCTATGGCTACACCTTC. Protein sequence: CASSYKGTGYGYTF.

The V and J genes are TRBV27 and TRBJ2-7; no clear D. Trimming took 5 bases from V and 5 from J, leaving 13 bases between them. Germline CDR1 is MNHEY and CDR2 is SMNVEV (reference sequence). The CDR3 has 13 amino acids. The CDR3 DNA reads TGTGCCAGCAGTATCGACCGTGGACACGAGCAGTACTTC. Its protein is CASSIDRGHEQYF.

The genes are TRBV18 and TRBJ1-1; D might be TRBD1 (5 bases). The CDR3 is 14 residues long. The V and J ends lost 3 bases and 1 base respectively, with 9 bases between them. The germline CDR1 and CDR2 sequences are KGHSH and LQKENI. The CDR3 DNA follows: TGTGCCAGCTCACCGGACAAGGGGAACACTGAAGCTTTCTTT. Residues: CASSPDKGNTEAFF.

The rearrangement uses TRBV7-9 and TRBJ2-7; D unresolved. Per germline, CDR1 SEHNR and CDR2 FQNEAQ (reference sequence). The V end was cut by 5 bases, the J end by 6 bases, with 11 bases between. This CDR3 is built from 12 residues. CDR3 region: CASSTNLGEQYF. DNA for the CDR3: TGTGCCAGCAGCACTAACCTTGGCGAGCAGTACTTC.

The chain is built from TRBV5-5 and TRBJ1-5; D gene uncertain. V lost 4 bases, J lost 5 bases, and 13 bases lay in between. The CDR3 extends over 14 amino acids. The germline gives CDR1 SGHKS, CDR2 YYEKEE (reference sequence). The CDR3 DNA follows: TGTGCCAGCAGCCTGGCAAATGGGGATCAGCCCCAGCATTTT. It codes for CASSLANGDQPQHF.

Only one count was recorded for this clone. The rearrangement links TRBV19 to TRBJ2-7; perhaps TRBD1 as D (5 bases). Germline V gives CDR1 LNHDA, CDR2 SQIVND (reference sequence). V lost 0 bases, J lost 2 bases, and 8 bases lay in between. The CDR3 runs to 14 residues. In DNA, the CDR3 is TGTGCCAGTAGTATAGAAACAGGACCCTACGAGCAGTACTTC. It codes for CASSIETGPYEQYF.

The V gene is TRBV6-5, the J gene TRBJ1-5; 7 bases match TRBD1. Germline lookup yields CDR1 MNHEY and CDR2 SVGAGI. The V segment lost 5 bases and the J segment 5 bases; nucleotides outside the gene matches: 6. The CDR3 is 14 residues long. The CDR3 coding sequence is TGTGCCAGCAGTCGAGACAGGGAGTATCAGCCCCAGCATTTT. It yields the protein CASSRDREYQPQHF.

V usage is TRBV11-3 and J usage is TRBJ1-1; D not resolved. V was clipped by 5 bases and J by 0 bases, with 7 bases between them. From germline, CDR1 is SGHNT and CDR2 YENEEA. The CDR3 runs to 13 residues. CDR3 residues: CASSTRMNTEAFF. CDR3 DNA: TGTGCCAGCAGCACCAGGATGAACACTGAAGCTTTCTTT.